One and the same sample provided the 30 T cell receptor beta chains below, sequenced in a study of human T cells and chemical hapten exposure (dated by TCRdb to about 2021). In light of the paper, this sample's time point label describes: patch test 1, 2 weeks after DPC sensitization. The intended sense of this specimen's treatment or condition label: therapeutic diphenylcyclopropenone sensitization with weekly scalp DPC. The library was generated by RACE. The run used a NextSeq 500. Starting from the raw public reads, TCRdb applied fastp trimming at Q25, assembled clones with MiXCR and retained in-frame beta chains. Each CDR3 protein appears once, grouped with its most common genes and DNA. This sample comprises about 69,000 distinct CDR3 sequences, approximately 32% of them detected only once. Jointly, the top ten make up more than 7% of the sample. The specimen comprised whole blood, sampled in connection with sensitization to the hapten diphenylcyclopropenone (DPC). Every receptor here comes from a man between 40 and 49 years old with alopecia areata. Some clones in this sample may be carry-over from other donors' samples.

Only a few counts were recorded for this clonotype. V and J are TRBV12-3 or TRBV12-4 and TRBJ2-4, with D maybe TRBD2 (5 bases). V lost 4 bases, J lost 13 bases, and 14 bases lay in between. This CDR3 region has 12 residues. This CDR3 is CASSSGLPIQYF. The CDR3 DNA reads TGTGCCAGCAGTTCTGGACTGCCCATCCAGTACTTC.

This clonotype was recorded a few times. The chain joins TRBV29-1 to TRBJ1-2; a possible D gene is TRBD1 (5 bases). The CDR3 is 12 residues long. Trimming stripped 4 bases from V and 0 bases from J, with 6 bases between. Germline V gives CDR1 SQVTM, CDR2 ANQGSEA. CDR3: CSVGGANYGYTF. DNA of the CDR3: TGCAGCGTTGGAGGGGCTAACTATGGCTACACCTTC. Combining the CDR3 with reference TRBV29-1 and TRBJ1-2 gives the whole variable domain SAVISQKPSRDICQRGTSLTIQCQVDSQVTMMFWYRQQPGQSLTLIATANQGSEATYESGFVIDKFPISRPNLTFSTLTVSNMSPEDSSIYLCSVGGANYGYTFGSGTRLTVV.

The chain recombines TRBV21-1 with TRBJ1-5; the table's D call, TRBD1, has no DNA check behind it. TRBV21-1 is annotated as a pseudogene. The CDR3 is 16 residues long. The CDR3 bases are TGTGCCAGCAGCAAAGTTAAGGGACAGAGCAATCAGCCCCGGCATTTT. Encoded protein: CASSKVKGQSNQPRHF.

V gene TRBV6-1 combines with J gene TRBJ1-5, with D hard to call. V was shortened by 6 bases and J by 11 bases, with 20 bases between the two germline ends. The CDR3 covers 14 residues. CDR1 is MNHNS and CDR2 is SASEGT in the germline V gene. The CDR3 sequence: CASSHALGINAQHF. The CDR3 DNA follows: TGTGCCAGCAGCCACGCTCTCGGGATTAACGCCCAGCATTTT.

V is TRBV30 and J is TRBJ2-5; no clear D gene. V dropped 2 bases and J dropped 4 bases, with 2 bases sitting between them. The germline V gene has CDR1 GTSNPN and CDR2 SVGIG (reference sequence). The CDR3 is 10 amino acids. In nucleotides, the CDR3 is TGTGCCTGGAGTCGAGAGACCCAGTACTTC. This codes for CAWSRETQYF.

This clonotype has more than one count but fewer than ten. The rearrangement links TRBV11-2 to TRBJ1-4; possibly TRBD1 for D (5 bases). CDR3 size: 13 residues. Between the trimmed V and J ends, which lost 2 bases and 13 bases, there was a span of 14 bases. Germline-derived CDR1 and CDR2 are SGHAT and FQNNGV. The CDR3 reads CASSLQGPKGLFF. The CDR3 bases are TGTGCCAGCAGCTTACAGGGACCCAAAGGACTGTTTTTT.

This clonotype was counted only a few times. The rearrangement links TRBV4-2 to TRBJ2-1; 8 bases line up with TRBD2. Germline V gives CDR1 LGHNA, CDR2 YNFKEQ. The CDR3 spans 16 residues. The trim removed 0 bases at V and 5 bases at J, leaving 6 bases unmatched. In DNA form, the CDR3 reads TGTGCCAGCAGCCAAGATTCAACGGGAGGGGACAATGAGCAGTTCTTC. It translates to CASSQDSTGGDNEQFF.

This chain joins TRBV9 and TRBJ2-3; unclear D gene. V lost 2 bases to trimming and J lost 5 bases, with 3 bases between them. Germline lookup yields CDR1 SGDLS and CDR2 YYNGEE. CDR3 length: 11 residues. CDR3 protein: CASSVEDTQYF. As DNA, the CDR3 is TGTGCCAGCAGCGTCGAAGATACGCAGTATTTT.

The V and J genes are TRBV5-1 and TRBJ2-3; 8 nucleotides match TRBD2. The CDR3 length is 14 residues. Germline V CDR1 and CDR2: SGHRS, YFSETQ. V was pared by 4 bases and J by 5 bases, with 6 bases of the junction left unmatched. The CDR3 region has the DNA TGCGCCAGCAGCCTGACTAGCGCCGGAGATACGCAGTATTTT. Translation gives CASSLTSAGDTQYF.

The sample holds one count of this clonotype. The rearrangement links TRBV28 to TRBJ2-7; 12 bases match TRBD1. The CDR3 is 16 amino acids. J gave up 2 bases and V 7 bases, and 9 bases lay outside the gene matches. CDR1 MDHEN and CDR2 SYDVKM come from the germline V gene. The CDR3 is CASIPAGTGGPYEQYF. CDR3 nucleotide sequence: TGTGCCAGCATTCCTGCCGGGACAGGGGGCCCCTACGAGCAGTACTTC. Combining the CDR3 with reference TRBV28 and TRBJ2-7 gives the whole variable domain DVKVTQSSRYLVKRTGEKVFLECVQDMDHENMFWYRQDPGLGLRLIYFSYDVKMKEKGDIPEGYSVSREKKERFSLILESASTNQTSMYLCASIPAGTGGPYEQYFGPGTRLTVT.

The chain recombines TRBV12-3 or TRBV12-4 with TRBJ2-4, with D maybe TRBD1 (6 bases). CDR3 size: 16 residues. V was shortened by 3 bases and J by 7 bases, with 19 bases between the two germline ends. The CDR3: CASSFRQGLETNIQYF. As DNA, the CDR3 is TGTGCCAGCAGTTTCCGGCAGGGGCTCGAGACGAACATTCAGTACTTC.

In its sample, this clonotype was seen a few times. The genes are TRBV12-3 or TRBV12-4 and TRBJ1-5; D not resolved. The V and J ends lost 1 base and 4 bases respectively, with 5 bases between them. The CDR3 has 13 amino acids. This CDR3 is CASSLEVNQPQHF. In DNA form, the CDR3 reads TGTGCCAGCAGTTTAGAGGTAAATCAGCCCCAGCATTTT.

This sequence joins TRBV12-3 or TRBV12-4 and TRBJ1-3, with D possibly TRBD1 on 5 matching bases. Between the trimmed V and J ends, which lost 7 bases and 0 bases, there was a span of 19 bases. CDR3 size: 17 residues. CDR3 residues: CASTTGRHLSSGNTIYF. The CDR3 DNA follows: TGTGCCAGCACCACGGGGCGCCACCTGTCCTCTGGAAACACCATATATTTT.

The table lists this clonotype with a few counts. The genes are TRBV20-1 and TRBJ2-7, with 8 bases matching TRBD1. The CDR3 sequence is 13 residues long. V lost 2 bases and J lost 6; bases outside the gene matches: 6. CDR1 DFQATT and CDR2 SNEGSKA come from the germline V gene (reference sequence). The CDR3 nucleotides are TGCAGTGCTAGAAAGGCAGGGGGCGTCGAGCAGTACTTC. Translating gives CSARKAGGVEQYF.

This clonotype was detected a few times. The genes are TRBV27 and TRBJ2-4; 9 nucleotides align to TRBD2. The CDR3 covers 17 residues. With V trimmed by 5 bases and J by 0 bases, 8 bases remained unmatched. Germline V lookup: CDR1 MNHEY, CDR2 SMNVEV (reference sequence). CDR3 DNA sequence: TGTGCCAGCAGTGCCTCTCTAGCGGGGCTAGCCAAAAACATTCAGTACTTC. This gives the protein CASSASLAGLAKNIQYF.

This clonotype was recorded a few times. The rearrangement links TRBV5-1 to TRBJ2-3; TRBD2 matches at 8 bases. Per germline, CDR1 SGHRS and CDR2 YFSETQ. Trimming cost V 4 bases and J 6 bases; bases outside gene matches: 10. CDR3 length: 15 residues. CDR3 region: CASSPGLVGLDTQYF. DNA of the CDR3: TGCGCCAGCAGCCCGGGACTAGTTGGCCTCGATACGCAGTATTTT.

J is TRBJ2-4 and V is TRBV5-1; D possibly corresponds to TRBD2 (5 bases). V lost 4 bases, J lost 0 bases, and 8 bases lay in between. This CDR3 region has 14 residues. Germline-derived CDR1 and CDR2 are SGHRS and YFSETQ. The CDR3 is CASSSGAAKNIQYF. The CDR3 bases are TGCGCCAGCAGCAGCGGTGCAGCCAAAAACATTCAGTACTTC.

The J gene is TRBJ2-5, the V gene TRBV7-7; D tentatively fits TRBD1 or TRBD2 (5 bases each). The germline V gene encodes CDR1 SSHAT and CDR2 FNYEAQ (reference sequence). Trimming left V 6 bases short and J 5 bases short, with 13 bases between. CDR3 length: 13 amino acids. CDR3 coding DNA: TGTGCCAGCAGAAAAGGGGAGTCCGAGACCCAGTACTTC. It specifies CASRKGESETQYF.

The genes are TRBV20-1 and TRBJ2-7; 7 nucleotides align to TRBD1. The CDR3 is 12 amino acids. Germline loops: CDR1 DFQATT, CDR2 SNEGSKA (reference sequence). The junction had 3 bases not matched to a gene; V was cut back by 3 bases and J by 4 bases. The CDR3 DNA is TGCAGTGCTAGGGACAGGAGATACGAGCAGTACTTC. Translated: CSARDRRYEQYF.

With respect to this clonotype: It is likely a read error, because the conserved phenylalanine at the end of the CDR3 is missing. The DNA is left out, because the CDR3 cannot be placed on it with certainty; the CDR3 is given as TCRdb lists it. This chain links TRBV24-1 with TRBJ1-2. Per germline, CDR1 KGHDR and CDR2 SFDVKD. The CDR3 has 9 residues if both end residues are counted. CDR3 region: CATSDLRSN.

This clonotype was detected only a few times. The DNA of the CDR3 is TGTGCCAGCAGTTACTCGCCGGACAGGTCCTACGAGCAGTACTTC. Translating gives CASSYSPDRSYEQYF. This chain links TRBV6-2 or TRBV6-3 with TRBJ2-7; 7 bases are shared with TRBD1. The J segment lost 1 base and the V segment lost 0 bases, leaving 3 bases of the junction unmatched. The CDR3 consists of 15 residues. Looked up from germline, CDR1 is MNHEY and CDR2 is SVGEGT.

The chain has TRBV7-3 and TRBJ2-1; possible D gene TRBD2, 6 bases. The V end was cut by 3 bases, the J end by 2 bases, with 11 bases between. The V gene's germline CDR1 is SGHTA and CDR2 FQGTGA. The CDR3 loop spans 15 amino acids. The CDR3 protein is CASSFGRGPYNEQFF. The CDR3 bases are TGTGCCAGCAGCTTTGGGCGGGGCCCCTACAATGAGCAGTTCTTC.

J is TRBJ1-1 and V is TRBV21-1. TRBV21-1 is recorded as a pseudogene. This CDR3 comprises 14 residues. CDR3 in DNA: TGTGCCAGCAGCAAAGCGCTTGCGGGAACTGAAGCTTTCTTT. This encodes CASSKALAGTEAFF.

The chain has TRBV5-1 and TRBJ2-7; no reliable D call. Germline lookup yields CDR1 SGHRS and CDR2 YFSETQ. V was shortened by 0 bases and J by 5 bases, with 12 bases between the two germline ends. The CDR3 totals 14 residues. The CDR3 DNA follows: TGCGCCAGCAGCTTGGGCCACTTGATCGACGAGCAGTACTTC. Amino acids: CASSLGHLIDEQYF.

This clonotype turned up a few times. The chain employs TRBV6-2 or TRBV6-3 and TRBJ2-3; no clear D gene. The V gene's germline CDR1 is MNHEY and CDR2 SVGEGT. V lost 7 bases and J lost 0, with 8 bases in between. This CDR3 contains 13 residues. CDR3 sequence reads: CASTTDSTDTQYF. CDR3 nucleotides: TGTGCCAGCACCACGGACAGCACAGATACGCAGTATTTT.

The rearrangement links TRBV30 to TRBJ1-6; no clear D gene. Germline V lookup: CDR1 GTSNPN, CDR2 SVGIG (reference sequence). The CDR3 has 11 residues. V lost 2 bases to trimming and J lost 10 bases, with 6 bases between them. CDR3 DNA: TGTGCCTGGAGTTCCGACTCACCCCTCCACTTT. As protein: CAWSSDSPLHF.

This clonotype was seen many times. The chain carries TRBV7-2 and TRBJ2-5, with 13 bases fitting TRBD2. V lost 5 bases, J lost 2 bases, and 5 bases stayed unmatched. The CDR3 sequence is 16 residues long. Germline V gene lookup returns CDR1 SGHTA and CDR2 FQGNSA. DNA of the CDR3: TGTGCCAGCAGCCCGAGGACTAGCGGGAGACAAGAGACCCAGTACTTC. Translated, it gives CASSPRTSGRQETQYF.

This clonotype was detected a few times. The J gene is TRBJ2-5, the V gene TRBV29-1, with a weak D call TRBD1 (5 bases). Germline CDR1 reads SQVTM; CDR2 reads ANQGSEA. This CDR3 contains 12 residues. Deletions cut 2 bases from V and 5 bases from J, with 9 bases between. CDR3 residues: CSVERGRETQYF. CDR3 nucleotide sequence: TGCAGCGTTGAAAGGGGAAGGGAGACCCAGTACTTC.

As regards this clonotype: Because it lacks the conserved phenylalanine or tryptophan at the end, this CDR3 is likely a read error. In nucleotides, the CDR3 is TGTGCCAGTAGTCGACAGTTTAATGAGCAGTTCCTC. Its protein product is CASSRQFNEQFL. The chain employs TRBV19 and TRBJ2-1; D may be TRBD1 (5 bases). Germline V gives CDR1 LNHDA, CDR2 SQIVND (reference sequence). This CDR3 is 12 amino acids long. V lost 5 bases, J lost 7 bases, and 9 bases lay in between.

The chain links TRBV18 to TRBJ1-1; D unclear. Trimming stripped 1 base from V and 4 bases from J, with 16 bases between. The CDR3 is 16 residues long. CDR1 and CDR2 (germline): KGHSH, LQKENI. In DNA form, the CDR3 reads TGTGCCAGCTCACCACGATGGAGCCGGGAGGGCACTGAAGCTTTCTTT. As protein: CASSPRWSREGTEAFF.